This T cell receptor beta chain appears in the sequencing data of a study of blood T cell repertoires in COVID-19. Across the whole study: Samples came from the United States, Italy and Spain, spanning acute and convalescent COVID-19. Nucleic acid was either cDNA or gDNA, and it came from T cells, B-cell-depleted T cells, or PBMCs.

The V and J ends lost 0 bases and 9 bases, in that order; junction bases with no gene match: 8. CDR3 length: 15 residues. The germline CDR1 and CDR2 sequences are GTSNPN and SVGIG (reference sequence). Sequenced by immunoSEQ multiplex PCR; TCRdb stores in-frame clones only, minus some. Here the sample spans about 320,000 clones, 85% being singletons. Enrolled through a virtual design, the participants were between about 18 and 100 years of age and came from roughly 22 US areas. Each exposed participant met a COVID-19 case in the 2 weeks preceding study entry. The rearrangement joins TRBV30 to TRBJ2-1, with 10 bases lining up with TRBD2. This TCR came from a woman younger than 45 who had been exposed to COVID-19. Material: PBMCs or T cells enriched from blood (not recorded which). Written as DNA, the CDR3 is TGTGCCTGGAGTGTACGGCTAGCGGGGGCCACTGAGCAGTTCTTC. Translating it yields CAWSVRLAGATEQFF.